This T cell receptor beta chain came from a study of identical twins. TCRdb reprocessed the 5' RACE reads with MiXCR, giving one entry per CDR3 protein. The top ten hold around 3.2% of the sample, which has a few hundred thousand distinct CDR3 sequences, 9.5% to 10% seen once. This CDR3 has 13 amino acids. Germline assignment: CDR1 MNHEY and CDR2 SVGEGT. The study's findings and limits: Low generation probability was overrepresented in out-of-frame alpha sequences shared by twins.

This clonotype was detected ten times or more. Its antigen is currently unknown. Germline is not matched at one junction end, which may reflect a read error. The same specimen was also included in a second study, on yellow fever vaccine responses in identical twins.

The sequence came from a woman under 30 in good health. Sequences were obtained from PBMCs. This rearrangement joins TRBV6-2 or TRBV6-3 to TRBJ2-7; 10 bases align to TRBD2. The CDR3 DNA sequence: TGTGCCGGCAGGACTAGCGGCTCCTACGAGCAGTACTTC. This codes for CAGRTSGSYEQYF.